This T cell receptor beta chain derives from a study of post-analysis software for immune sequencing data. The wider study: The study covered relapsing-remitting, secondary progressive and progressive-relapsing courses of multiple sclerosis.

Study results and limitations: Controls had lower frequencies than patients of about 5 TRBV segments, which included TRBV5-6, TRBV5-1 and TRBV20-1.

This CDR3 spans 17 amino acids. Germline values: CDR1 GTSNPN, CDR2 SVGIG (reference sequence). Unique molecular identifiers had been added to the TCR beta cDNA libraries. One entry per CDR3 protein, called by TCRdb with MiXCR from the PCR reads. The data contain about 500,000 distinct CDR3 sequences, roughly 45% of them singletons. Note on this clonotype: Its antigen is undetermined.

The sequenced sample was blood. The V call is TRBV30, the J call TRBJ2-7, with D possibly called TRBD1 or TRBD2 (5 bases each). Judging by the DNA end, TRBJ2-5 fits better; the J call may be wrong. The receptor was isolated from a girl between 10 and 17 years old with multiple sclerosis. The CDR3 loop is CAWSVEVRVWGSGTQYF. The DNA of the CDR3 is TGTGCCTGGAGTGTCGAAGTCCGGGTTTGGGGGAGCGGGACCCAGTACTTC.